Below, 16 T cell receptor beta chains from the same sample are listed, as sequenced in a study of PD-L1 blockade in urothelial cancer. Data came from immunoSEQ multiplex PCR; TCRdb stores just in-frame clones and leaves some out. The sample has approximately 71,000 clones, roughly 89% seen once. Specified time point: pretreatment peripheral blood. The sequencing here drew on PBMCs, taken around atezolizumab (anti-PD-L1) treatment. The source of these receptors is a woman between 65 and 79 years old with urothelial cancer.

V gene TRBV27 combines with J gene TRBJ2-7; 10 bases match TRBD1. Germline assignment: CDR1 MNHEY and CDR2 SMNVEV (reference sequence). This CDR3 is 13 amino acids long. Germline trimming cut 7 bases from V and 4 bases from J; bases unmatched to any gene: 4. CDR3 loop: CASTRTGGYEQYF. CDR3 coding DNA: TGTGCCAGCACTAGGACAGGGGGTTACGAGCAGTACTTC.

The chain employs TRBV5-6 and TRBJ1-1; 12 bases are shared with TRBD1. The CDR3 spans 15 residues. Germline V gene data show CDR1 as SGHDT and CDR2 as YYEEEE. With 6 bases clipped from V and 0 bases from J, the junction kept 3 bases outside the gene matches. The CDR3 protein is CASIGTGGMNTEAFF. CDR3 DNA sequence: TGTGCCAGCATAGGGACAGGGGGCATGAACACTGAAGCTTTCTTT.

The V gene is TRBV11-2, the J gene TRBJ2-1; the D is unclear. This CDR3 contains 12 residues. Trimming pared 5 bases from V and 2 bases from J, leaving 4 bases between. CDR1 is SGHAT, CDR2 FQNNGV, per germline. CDR3 nucleotides: TGTGCCAGCAGCCTTACCTACAATGAGCAGTTCTTC. Amino acid sequence: CASSLTYNEQFF. The variable domain in full, completed from reference TRBV11-2 and TRBJ2-1, reads EAGVAQSPRYKIIEKRQSVAFWCNPISGHATLYWYQQILGQGPKLLIQFQNNGVVDDSQLPKDRFSAERLKGVDSTLKIQPAKLEDSAVYLCASSLTYNEQFFGPGTRLTVL.

The rearrangement uses TRBV4-3 and TRBJ1-3, with D possibly TRBD1 on 6 matching bases. Between the trimmed V and J ends, which lost 2 bases and 4 bases, there was a span of 9 bases. The CDR3 consists of 14 residues. The V gene's germline CDR1 is LGHNA and CDR2 YSLEER. In DNA, the CDR3 is TGCGCCAGCAGCCAAACCACAGGGGGAAACACCATATATTTT. Residues: CASSQTTGGNTIYF.

This clone was seen a few times. This chain links TRBV4-2 with TRBJ1-4, with TRBD1 matching 9 bases. The germline CDR1 and CDR2 sequences are LGHNA and YNFKEQ. The CDR3 consists of 13 residues. V was pared by 3 bases and J by 8 bases, with 1 base of the junction left unmatched. CDR3 coding DNA: TGTGCCAGCAGCCACGGGACAGGGGAAAAACTGTTTTTT. Protein sequence: CASSHGTGEKLFF.

The genes are TRBV9 and TRBJ2-1; D gene ambiguous. The CDR3 contains 14 residues. CDR1 is SGDLS, CDR2 YYNGEE, per germline. V was clipped by 0 bases and J by 7 bases, with 11 bases between them. The CDR3 DNA sequence: TGTGCCAGCAGCGTAGCTTGGCAGATAAATGAGCAGTTCTTC. This encodes CASSVAWQINEQFF. Variable domain in full (rest from reference TRBV9 and TRBJ2-1): DSGVTQTPKHLITATGQRVTLRCSPRSGDLSVYWYQQSLDQGLQFLIQYYNGEERAKGNILERFSAQQFPDLHSELNLSSLELGDSALYFCASSVAWQINEQFFGPGTRLTVL.

The chain recombines TRBV6-5 with TRBJ2-7, with 9 positions matching TRBD1. The V gene's germline CDR1 is MNHEY and CDR2 SVGAGI. J gave up 6 bases and V 6 bases, and 6 bases lay outside the gene matches. The CDR3 totals 13 residues. In nucleotides, the CDR3 is TGTGCCAGCAGCCGGGACAGGGCGTCCGAGCAGTACTTC. Translation: CASSRDRASEQYF.

V and J are TRBV21-1 and TRBJ2-1; TRBD2, as called in the table, went unchecked against the DNA. TRBV21-1 is marked as a pseudogene. This CDR3 contains 17 residues. CDR3 sequence (DNA): TGTGCCAGCAGCAACTCGCGGCTAGCGGGAGTACTTAATGAGCAGTTCTTC. Protein sequence: CASSNSRLAGVLNEQFF.

CDR3 in amino acids: CASSATGDSNQPQHF. As DNA, the CDR3 is TGTGCCAGTTCTGCGACAGGGGATAGCAATCAGCCCCAGCATTTT. The chain carries TRBV19 and TRBJ1-5; TRBD1 agrees at 8 bases. This CDR3 has 15 residues. Germline lookup yields CDR1 LNHDA and CDR2 SQIVND (reference sequence). V gave up 8 bases and J gave up 0 bases; unmatched junction bases: 6.

V gene TRBV19 combines with J gene TRBJ1-2, with 7 bases identical to TRBD1. Germline V gene sequence: CDR1 LNHDA, CDR2 SQIVND (reference sequence). The V gene end was trimmed by 5 bases and the J gene end by 6 bases; junction bases not matched to a gene: 12. The CDR3 spans 15 residues. The CDR3, as DNA: TGTGCCAGTAGTTCCTGGACAGGTACCCCAGATGGCTACACCTTC. This sequence encodes CASSSWTGTPDGYTF.

The CDR3 protein is CASLDGLYEQYF. Here the CDR3 DNA reads TGTGCCAGCCTGGACGGACTCTACGAGCAGTACTTC. This chain joins TRBV6-5 and TRBJ2-7, with a possible D match to TRBD2 (5 bases). Trimming stripped 8 bases from V and 3 bases from J, with 11 bases between. The CDR3 has 12 residues. Germline V gene lookup returns CDR1 MNHEY and CDR2 SVGAGI.

The chain carries TRBV28 and TRBJ1-5; maybe TRBD1 (5 bases). CDR1 MDHEN and CDR2 SYDVKM come from the germline V gene. The CDR3 length is 15 residues. Trimming cost V 4 bases and J 0 bases, with 10 bases left between them. For the CDR3, the DNA is TGTGCCAGCAGTTCTCTCCAGGGTAGCAATCAGCCCCAGCATTTT. This sequence encodes CASSSLQGSNQPQHF.

In its sample, this clone was seen once. The chain has TRBV27 and TRBJ2-7; D not resolved. CDR3 length equals 15 residues. V gave up 3 bases and J gave up 2 bases, with 14 bases separating them. The germline gives CDR1 MNHEY, CDR2 SMNVEV (reference sequence). CDR3 bases: TGTGCCAGCAGTTTTAGCCTCGGAGCCGCCTACGAGCAGTACTTC. Its protein product is CASSFSLGAAYEQYF.

The V and J genes are TRBV7-2 and TRBJ2-7; tentative D call: TRBD1 (5 bases). Germline CDR1 SGHTA, CDR2 FQGNSA. Trimming pared 1 base from V and 3 bases from J, leaving 16 bases between. The CDR3 covers 16 residues. The CDR3 sequence: CASSLGGGRVIYEQYF. CDR3 nucleotide sequence: TGTGCCAGCAGCTTAGGGGGCGGCAGGGTAATCTACGAGCAGTACTTC.

The V call is TRBV30, the J call TRBJ1-1; the D gene is possibly TRBD1 (5 bases). Germline assignment: CDR1 GTSNPN and CDR2 SVGIG (reference sequence). The CDR3 is 14 residues long. The germline V and J ends were trimmed by 0 bases and 6 bases, with 14 bases remaining between them. The CDR3 is CAWSVVGANAEAFF. CDR3 DNA sequence: TGTGCCTGGAGTGTTGTTGGGGCCAACGCTGAAGCTTTCTTT.

The genes are TRBV5-1 and TRBJ2-2; 9 bases align to TRBD1. This CDR3 region has 16 residues. Trimming took 3 bases from V and 1 from J; bases not matched to a gene: 4. Germline V gene lookup returns CDR1 SGHRS and CDR2 YFSETQ. The CDR3 sequence is CASSSDRGQNTGELFF. The CDR3 DNA follows: TGCGCCAGCAGCTCGGACAGGGGTCAGAACACCGGGGAGCTGTTTTTT.